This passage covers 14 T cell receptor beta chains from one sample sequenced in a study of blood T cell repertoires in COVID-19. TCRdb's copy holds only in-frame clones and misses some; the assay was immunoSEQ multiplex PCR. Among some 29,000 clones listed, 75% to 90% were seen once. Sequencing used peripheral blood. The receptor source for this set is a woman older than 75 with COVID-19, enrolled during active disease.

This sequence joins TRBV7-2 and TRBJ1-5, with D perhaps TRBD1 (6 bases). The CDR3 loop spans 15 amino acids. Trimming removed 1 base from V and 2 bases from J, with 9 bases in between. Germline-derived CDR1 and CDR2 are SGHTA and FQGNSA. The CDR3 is CASSLVAGGNQPQHF. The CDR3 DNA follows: TGTGCCAGCAGCTTAGTGGCAGGGGGCAATCAGCCCCAGCATTTT.

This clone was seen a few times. The chain's CDR3 is CASSPTNRAGPDTQYF. DNA for the CDR3: TGCGCCAGCAGCCCAACCAACAGGGCAGGTCCAGATACGCAGTATTTT. V usage is TRBV5-1 and J usage is TRBJ2-3; maybe TRBD1 (6 bases). This CDR3 is built from 16 residues. Per the germline V gene, CDR1 is SGHRS and CDR2 is YFSETQ. Trimming removed 4 bases at V and 4 bases at J, with 19 bases between.

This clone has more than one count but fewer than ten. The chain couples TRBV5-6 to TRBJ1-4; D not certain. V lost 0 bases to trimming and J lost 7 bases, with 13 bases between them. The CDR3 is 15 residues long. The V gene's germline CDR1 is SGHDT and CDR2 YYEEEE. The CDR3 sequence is CASSLASRSSEKLFF. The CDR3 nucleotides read TGTGCCAGCAGCTTGGCCTCCCGTAGTAGTGAAAAACTGTTTTTT.

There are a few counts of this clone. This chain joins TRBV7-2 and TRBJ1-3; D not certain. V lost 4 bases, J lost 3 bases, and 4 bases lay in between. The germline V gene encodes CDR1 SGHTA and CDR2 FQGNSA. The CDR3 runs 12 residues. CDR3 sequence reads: CASSSVGNTIYF. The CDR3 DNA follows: TGTGCCAGCAGCTCCGTTGGAAACACCATATATTTT. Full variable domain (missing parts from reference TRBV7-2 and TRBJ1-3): GAGVSQSPSNKVTEKGKDVELRCDPISGHTALYWYRQSLGQGLEFLIYFQGNSAPDKSGLPSDRFSAERTGGSVSTLTIQRTQQEDSAVYLCASSSVGNTIYFGEGSWLTVV.

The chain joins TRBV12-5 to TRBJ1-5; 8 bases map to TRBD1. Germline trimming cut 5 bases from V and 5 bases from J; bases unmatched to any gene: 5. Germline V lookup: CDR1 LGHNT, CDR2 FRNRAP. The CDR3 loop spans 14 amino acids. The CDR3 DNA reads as TGTGCTAGTGGTCCATCAGGGGGCGATCAGCCCCAGCATTTT. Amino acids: CASGPSGGDQPQHF. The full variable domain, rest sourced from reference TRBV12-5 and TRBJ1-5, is DARVTQTPRHKVTEMGQEVTMRCQPILGHNTVFWYRQTMMQGLELLAYFRNRAPLDDSGMPKDRFSAEMPDATLATLKIQPSEPRDSAVYFCASGPSGGDQPQHFGDGTRLSIL.

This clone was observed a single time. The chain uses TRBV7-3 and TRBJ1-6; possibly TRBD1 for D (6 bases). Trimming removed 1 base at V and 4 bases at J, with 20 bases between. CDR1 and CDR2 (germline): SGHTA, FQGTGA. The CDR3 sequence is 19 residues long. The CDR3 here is CASSLMVRTDPRYNSPLHF. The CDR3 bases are TGTGCCAGCAGCTTAATGGTCCGGACAGATCCTCGATATAATTCACCCCTCCACTTT.

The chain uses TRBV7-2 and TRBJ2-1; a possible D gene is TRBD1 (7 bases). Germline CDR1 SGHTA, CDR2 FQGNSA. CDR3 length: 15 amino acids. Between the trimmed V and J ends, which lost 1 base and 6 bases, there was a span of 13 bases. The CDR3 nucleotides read TGTGCCAGCAGCTTAGTCGCGGGACAGATCAATGAGCAGTTCTTC. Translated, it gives CASSLVAGQINEQFF.

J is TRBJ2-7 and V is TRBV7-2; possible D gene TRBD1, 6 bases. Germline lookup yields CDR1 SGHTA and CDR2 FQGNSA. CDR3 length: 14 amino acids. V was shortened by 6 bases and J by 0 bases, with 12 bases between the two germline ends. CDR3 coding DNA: TGTGCCAGCAGACTTGGGGGCAGCTCCTACGAGCAGTACTTC. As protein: CASRLGGSSYEQYF.

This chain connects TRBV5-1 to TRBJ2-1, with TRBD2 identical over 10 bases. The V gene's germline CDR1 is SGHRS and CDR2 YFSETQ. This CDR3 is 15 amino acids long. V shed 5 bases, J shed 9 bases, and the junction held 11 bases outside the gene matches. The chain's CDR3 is CASRPTGTSEGEQFF. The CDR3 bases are TGCGCCAGCAGACCTACCGGGACTAGCGAGGGTGAGCAGTTCTTC.

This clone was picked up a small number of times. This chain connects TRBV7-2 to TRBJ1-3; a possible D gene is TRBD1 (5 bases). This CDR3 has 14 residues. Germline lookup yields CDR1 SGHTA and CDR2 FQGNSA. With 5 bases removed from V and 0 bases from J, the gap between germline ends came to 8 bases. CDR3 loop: CASSGQGSGNTIYF. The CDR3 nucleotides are TGTGCCAGCAGCGGGCAGGGCTCTGGAAACACCATATATTTT.

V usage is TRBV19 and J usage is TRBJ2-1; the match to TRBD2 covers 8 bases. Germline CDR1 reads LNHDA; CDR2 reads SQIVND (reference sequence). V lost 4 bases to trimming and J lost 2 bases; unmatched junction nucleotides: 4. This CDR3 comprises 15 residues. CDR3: CASSKSSGAYNEQFF. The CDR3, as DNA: TGTGCCAGTAGTAAGAGTAGCGGGGCCTACAATGAGCAGTTCTTC. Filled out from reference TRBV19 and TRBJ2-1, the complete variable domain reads DGGITQSPKYLFRKEGQNVTLSCEQNLNHDAMYWYRQDPGQGLRLIYYSQIVNDFQKGDIAEGYSVSREKKESFPLTVTSAQKNPTAFYLCASSKSSGAYNEQFFGPGTRLTVL.

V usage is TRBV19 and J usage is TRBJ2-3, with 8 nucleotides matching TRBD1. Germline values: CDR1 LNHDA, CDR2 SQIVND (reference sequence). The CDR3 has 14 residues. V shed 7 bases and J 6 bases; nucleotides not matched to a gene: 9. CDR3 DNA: TGTGCCAGTATTCAGGGGGCAGCTGGGGATACGCAGTATTTT. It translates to CASIQGAAGDTQYF.

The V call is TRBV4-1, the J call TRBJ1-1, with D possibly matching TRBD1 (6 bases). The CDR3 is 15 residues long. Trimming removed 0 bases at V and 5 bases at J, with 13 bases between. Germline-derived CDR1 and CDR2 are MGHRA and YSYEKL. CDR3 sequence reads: CASSQDVGAFTEAFF. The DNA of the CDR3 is TGCGCCAGCAGCCAAGATGTGGGGGCGTTTACTGAAGCTTTCTTT.

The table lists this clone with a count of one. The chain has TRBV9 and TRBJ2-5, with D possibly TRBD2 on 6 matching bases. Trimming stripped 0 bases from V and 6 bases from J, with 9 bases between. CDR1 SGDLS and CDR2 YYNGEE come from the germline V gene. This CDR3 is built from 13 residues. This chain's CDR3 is CASSVEAGQTQYF. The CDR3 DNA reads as TGTGCCAGCAGCGTAGAGGCGGGGCAGACCCAGTACTTC. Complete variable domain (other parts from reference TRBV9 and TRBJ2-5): DSGVTQTPKHLITATGQRVTLRCSPRSGDLSVYWYQQSLDQGLQFLIQYYNGEERAKGNILERFSAQQFPDLHSELNLSSLELGDSALYFCASSVEAGQTQYFGPGTRLLVL.